The 29 T cell receptor beta chains below were found in one sample sequenced in a study of T cells in Graves' hyperthyroidism and ophthalmopathy. RNA transcripts were the template for amplifying TCR beta CDR3 regions. The TCR CDR3 was amplified in a first-round RT-PCR using the HTBI primer set. MiXCR, run by TCRdb on the multiplex PCR reads, gives a single entry per CDR3 protein. The table lists 650,000 to 800,000 distinct CDR3 sequences, about 45% of them singletons, with under 8% in the top ten. Input material: peripheral blood or thyroid tissue (not recorded which). The origin of the receptors is an adult man with Graves' disease, either hyperthyroidism or ophthalmopathy (not recorded which).

This clonotype was recorded many times. The rearrangement uses TRBV6-5 and TRBJ1-6; D perhaps matches TRBD1 (6 bases). CDR1 MNHEY and CDR2 SVGAGI come from the germline V gene. V gave up 6 bases and J gave up 9 bases, with 18 bases separating them. The CDR3 has 15 residues. CDR3 protein: CASSPLGQGGSPLHF. CDR3 nucleotides: TGTGCCAGCAGCCCCCTGGGGCAAGGGGGTTCACCCCTCCACTTT.

This clonotype has ten or more counts. The J gene is TRBJ2-7, the V gene TRBV7-2; D may be TRBD2 (6 bases). The length of the CDR3 is 13 residues. V lost 3 bases, J lost 1 base, and 7 bases lay in between. Germline V CDR1 and CDR2: SGHTA, FQGNSA. The chain's CDR3 is CASSLDYSYEQYF. The DNA for the CDR3 is TGTGCCAGCAGCTTGGACTATTCCTACGAGCAGTACTTC.

This clonotype is a singleton in its sample. The J gene is TRBJ2-7, the V gene TRBV7-4; 8 bases are a match to TRBD2. CDR1 is SGHVT, CDR2 SQSDAQ, per germline. The junction had 12 bases not matched to a gene; V was cut back by 3 bases and J by 5 bases. The CDR3 runs 16 residues. CDR3 amino acids: CASSLAGGGGFHEQYF. The DNA of the CDR3 is TGTGCCAGCAGCTTGGCGGGGGGCGGGGGCTTCCACGAGCAGTACTTC. Supplemented by reference TRBV7-4 and TRBJ2-7, the full variable domain reads GAGVSQSPRYKVAKRGRDVALRCDSISGHVTLYWYRQTLGQGSEVLTYSQSDAQRDKSGRPSGRFSAERPERSVSTLKIQRTEQGDSAVYLCASSLAGGGGFHEQYFGPGTRLTVT.

In its sample, this clonotype was seen once. The chain employs TRBV20-1 and TRBJ2-6, with a possible D match to TRBD2 (6 bases). The V and J ends lost 3 bases and 3 bases respectively, with 15 bases between them. Per germline, CDR1 DFQATT and CDR2 SNEGSKA (reference sequence). The CDR3 is 16 residues long. CDR3 in DNA: TGCAGTGCTAGTAACCGGGGAGGAAGTGGGGCCAACGTCCTGACTTTC. It is translated as CSASNRGGSGANVLTF.

The genes are TRBV6-5 and TRBJ2-5; 13 nucleotides agree with TRBD2. From germline, CDR1 is MNHEY and CDR2 SVGAGI. The CDR3 sequence is 13 residues long. J lost 11 bases, V lost 2 bases, and 2 bases had no gene match. The chain's CDR3 is CASSYGTSGMQYF. CDR3 DNA: TGTGCCAGCAGTTACGGGACTAGCGGGATGCAGTACTTC.

This rearrangement joins TRBV9 to TRBJ2-7; a possible D gene is TRBD1 (6 bases). V lost 4 bases, J lost 5 bases, and 22 bases lay in between. Germline loops: CDR1 SGDLS, CDR2 YYNGEE. The CDR3 totals 16 residues. CDR3 sequence: CASSPVRGTGSHEQYF. DNA of the CDR3: TGTGCCAGCAGCCCCGTCCGGGGCACAGGGTCCCACGAGCAGTACTTC.

The rearrangement links TRBV10-3 to TRBJ1-2, with 7 bases that match TRBD1. Germline CDR1 is ENHRY and CDR2 is SYGVKD. J gave up 4 bases and V 11 bases, and 7 bases lay outside the gene matches. The CDR3 is 12 residues long. The CDR3 DNA reads TGTGCCTCCAACAGGGGTGCCTATGGCTACACCTTC. Its translation: CASNRGAYGYTF.

The gene calls are TRBV25-1 and TRBJ1-4, with 10 nucleotides matching TRBD1. Germline values: CDR1 MGHDK, CDR2 SYGVNS. The CDR3 sequence is 16 residues long. V dropped 5 bases and J dropped 2; count of bases not matched to a gene: 5. The CDR3 spells CASSYGTGVTNEKLFF. The CDR3 DNA follows: TGTGCCAGCAGTTATGGGACAGGGGTCACTAATGAAAAACTGTTTTTT.

The genes are TRBV6-6 and TRBJ1-6; a possible D gene is TRBD1 (6 bases). Germline CDR1 is MNHNY and CDR2 is SVGAGI (reference sequence). The CDR3 loop spans 14 amino acids. Trimming left V 6 bases short and J 9 bases short, with 15 bases between. The CDR3 sequence: CASSRDTIASPLHF. CDR3 DNA sequence: TGTGCCAGCAGCCGGGACACTATCGCTTCACCCCTCCACTTT.

About this clonotype: An end of the junction does not agree with germline; a read error may underlie this. This chain joins TRBV10-3 and TRBJ1-2; D might be TRBD1 (6 bases). This CDR3 comprises 15 residues. From germline, CDR1 is ENHRY and CDR2 SYGVKD. The DNA of the CDR3 is TGTGCCAGCAGTTATTCTGTACAGGGAAACTATGGCTACACCTTC. As protein: CASSYSVQGNYGYTF.

This clonotype was seen a handful of times. This chain links TRBV29-1 with TRBJ2-7; D is possibly TRBD1 (6 bases). From germline, CDR1 is SQVTM and CDR2 ANQGSEA. This CDR3 region has 10 residues. Deletions cut 7 bases from V and 6 bases from J, with 10 bases between. The CDR3 nucleotides read TGCAGCGCTACAGGGTTCGAGCAGTACTTC. Translation gives CSATGFEQYF.

This clonotype showed up many times. This rearrangement joins TRBV7-2 to TRBJ1-1; D remains unclear. The CDR3 contains 13 residues. Germline loops: CDR1 SGHTA, CDR2 FQGNSA. With 0 bases removed from V and 6 bases from J, the gap between germline ends came to 8 bases. This CDR3 reads CASSLARLSEAFF. The CDR3 bases are TGTGCCAGCAGCTTAGCACGATTGTCTGAAGCTTTCTTT.

The chain recombines TRBV2 with TRBJ1-2; D may be TRBD1 (6 bases). CDR1 SNHLY and CDR2 FYNNEI come from the germline V gene. CDR3 length equals 14 residues. The germline V and J ends were trimmed by 6 bases and 3 bases, with 14 bases remaining between them. The CDR3 region is CASSGWDMDYGYTF. CDR3 DNA: TGTGCCAGCAGCGGCTGGGACATGGACTATGGCTACACCTTC.

Many counts were recorded for this clonotype. The chain recombines TRBV12-3 or TRBV12-4 with TRBJ1-4; TRBD1 might be the D (5 bases). The V end was cut by 6 bases, the J end by 0 bases, with 8 bases between. CDR3 size: 14 residues. The CDR3 sequence: CASSDSATNEKLFF. CDR3 in DNA: TGTGCCAGCAGCGACAGTGCAACTAATGAAAAACTGTTTTTT.

The chain carries TRBV20-1 and TRBJ1-5, with 10 nucleotides matching TRBD1. The V gene end was trimmed by 0 bases and the J gene end by 1 base; junction bases not matched to a gene: 15. Germline values: CDR1 DFQATT, CDR2 SNEGSKA (reference sequence). The CDR3 contains 20 residues. The CDR3 nucleotides read TGCAGTGCTAGAGATAGTAGGAGACAGGGGGCGTCTTCAAGCAATCAGCCCCAGCATTTT. Its protein product is CSARDSRRQGASSSNQPQHF.

This clonotype appeared a few times. The chain employs TRBV29-1 and TRBJ2-7; no clear D gene. This CDR3 is 12 amino acids long. The V gene's germline CDR1 is SQVTM and CDR2 ANQGSEA. V was cut by 5 bases and J by 3 bases, with 11 bases left in between. In nucleotides, the CDR3 is TGCAGCGTTCCCGGCAGGAACTACGAGCAGTACTTC. It is translated as CSVPGRNYEQYF.

This chain joins TRBV7-7 and TRBJ2-5; 8 bases map to TRBD2. Per germline, CDR1 SSHAT and CDR2 FNYEAQ (reference sequence). This CDR3 has 13 residues. For the CDR3, the DNA is TGTGCTAGTCCCACTAGCGGACAAGAGACCCAGTACTTC. It translates to CASPTSGQETQYF.

A remark on this clonotype: This may stem from a read error, because a much larger clone lies one nucleotide away. The conserved final phenylalanine or tryptophan is absent from the CDR3, which likely points to a read error. The chain combines TRBV19 with TRBJ1-2; possibly TRBD1 for D (6 bases). The CDR3 is 14 residues long. From germline, CDR1 is LNHDA and CDR2 SQIVND (reference sequence). The germline V and J ends were trimmed by 5 bases and 4 bases, with 14 bases remaining between them. CDR3 in amino acids: CASSPRGQTYGYTS. The CDR3 nucleotides read TGTGCCAGTAGTCCCCGAGGACAGACCTATGGCTACACCTCC.

The V call is TRBV2, the J call TRBJ1-3; no clear D gene. The V end lost 7 bases, the J end lost 0 bases, and 13 bases lay between the germline ends. Germline CDR1 reads SNHLY; CDR2 reads FYNNEI. There are 15 residues in the CDR3. CDR3 residues: CASISGIFSGNTIYF. CDR3 nucleotides: TGTGCCAGCATTTCTGGGATCTTCTCTGGAAACACCATATATTTT.

This clonotype was observed a few times. This chain uses TRBV9 with TRBJ2-2; D uncertain. V was pared by 4 bases and J by 6 bases, with 19 bases between. Per germline, CDR1 SGDLS and CDR2 YYNGEE. CDR3 length: 16 residues. In DNA form, the CDR3 reads TGTGCCAGCAGCTCAAGCTGGTCTGGTTCCGCCGGGGAGCTGTTTTTT. Translated, it gives CASSSSWSGSAGELFF.

Points on this clonotype: A single base separates this from a much larger clone, so it may be a read error. This rearrangement joins TRBV10-3 to TRBJ2-2; 10 bases fit TRBD1. There are 14 residues in the CDR3. The V and J ends lost 5 bases and 4 bases, in that order; junction bases with no gene match: 1. In germline, CDR1 is ENHRY, CDR2 SYGVKD. The CDR3 coding sequence is TGTGCCATCAGTCGGACAGGGGGCACCGGGGAGCTGTTTTTT. Its protein product is CAISRTGGTGELFF.

This clonotype has at least ten counts. This chain links TRBV2 with TRBJ1-6; a possible D gene is TRBD1 (5 bases). Germline V lookup: CDR1 SNHLY, CDR2 FYNNEI. Trimming took 1 base from V and 11 from J, leaving 18 bases between them. CDR3 length equals 16 residues. The CDR3 region has the DNA TGTGCCAGCAGTGAAGATGCGAGAGGGTCCAGGGCACCCCTCCACTTT. Translated: CASSEDARGSRAPLHF.

This clonotype has at least ten counts. V is TRBV20-1 and J is TRBJ1-5, with TRBD1 identical over 7 bases. This CDR3 has 14 amino acids. V gave up 3 bases and J gave up 0 bases; unmatched junction bases: 2. The germline gives CDR1 DFQATT, CDR2 SNEGSKA (reference sequence). The CDR3 DNA sequence: TGCAGTGCTAGGGACAGGCCTAGCAATCAGCCCCAGCATTTT. It encodes CSARDRPSNQPQHF.

On this clonotype itself: This could be a read error, since a much larger clone is one nucleotide away. The J gene is TRBJ2-5, the V gene TRBV20-1, with a tentative D call TRBD2 (5 bases). The CDR3 length is 13 residues. Trimming cost V 2 bases and J 4 bases, with 11 bases left between them. Germline V lookup: CDR1 DFQATT, CDR2 SNEGSKA (reference sequence). This CDR3 is CSARSSGRETQYF. The CDR3 nucleotides are TGCAGTGCTAGATCGAGCGGCCGAGAGACCCAGTACTTC.

The V and J genes are TRBV9 and TRBJ1-2, with no clear D. The V end was cut by 1 base, the J end by 5 bases, with 9 bases between. The CDR3 spans 13 residues. The germline CDR1 and CDR2 sequences are SGDLS and YYNGEE. CDR3: CASSVSGSYGYTF. The DNA of the CDR3 is TGTGCCAGCAGCGTAAGCGGGAGTTATGGCTACACCTTC. Looking up the rest from reference TRBV9 and TRBJ1-2 gives the full variable domain: DSGVTQTPKHLITATGQRVTLRCSPRSGDLSVYWYQQSLDQGLQFLIQYYNGEERAKGNILERFSAQQFPDLHSELNLSSLELGDSALYFCASSVSGSYGYTFGSGTRLTVV.

For this clonotype: A much larger clonotype is one base distant, so this may be a read error. The rearrangement uses TRBV2 and TRBJ2-7; maybe TRBD2 (6 bases). CDR1 and CDR2 from the germline V gene are SNHLY and FYNNEI. The CDR3 loop spans 13 amino acids. The CDR3 loop is CASRGGRSYGQYF. The CDR3, as DNA: TGTGCCAGCAGGGGGGGACGCTCCTACGGGCAGTACTTC. Based on the CDR3 plus reference TRBV2 and TRBJ2-7, the full variable domain is EPEVTQTPSHQVTQMGQEVILRCVPISNHLYFYWYRQILGQKVEFLVSFYNNEISEKSEIFDDQFSVERPDGSNFTLKIRSTKLEDSAMYFCASRGGRSYGQYFGPGTRLTVT.

CDR3 DNA: TGTGCCAGCAGCCACGTTGGAGAGCTCAATCAGCCCCAGCATTTT. Its protein is CASSHVGELNQPQHF. The chain combines TRBV7-8 with TRBJ1-5; D gene unclear. CDR1 and CDR2 from the germline V gene are SGHVS and FQNEAQ. V was trimmed by 5 bases and J by 3 bases, leaving 14 bases between them. This CDR3 is built from 15 residues.

V gene TRBV11-2 combines with J gene TRBJ2-5; TRBD1 is a possible D gene (6 bases). The CDR3 runs 17 residues. The germline gives CDR1 SGHAT, CDR2 FQNNGV. V lost 5 bases, J lost 0 bases, and 19 bases lay in between. The CDR3: CASSPTTGPEYQETQYF. DNA of the CDR3: TGTGCCAGCAGCCCGACGACAGGCCCAGAGTACCAAGAGACCCAGTACTTC.

This chain connects TRBV2 to TRBJ1-1; 9 bases are a match to TRBD1. Unmatched junction bases numbered 12, after V lost 8 bases and J lost 5 bases. The length of the CDR3 is 15 residues. The V gene's germline CDR1 is SNHLY and CDR2 FYNNEI. Written as DNA, the CDR3 is TGTGCCAGCTCACCGGGACAGGGTGGGAGGACTGAAGCTTTCTTT. Translation: CASSPGQGGRTEAFF.